This T cell receptor beta chain was captured by sequencing in a study of liver allograft versus peripheral blood T cells. Study as a whole: Comparisons were made between T cell receptor repertoires found in transplanted livers and those circulating in recipients' peripheral blood.

TCRdb reprocessed the reads with MiXCR, giving one entry per CDR3 protein. Here the sample spans about 13,000 distinct CDR3 sequences, under 20% being singletons. With 6 bases removed from V and 0 bases from J, the gap between germline ends came to 8 bases. Germline-derived CDR1 and CDR2 are MDHEN and SYDVKM. CDR3 size: 14 residues. By proportion, this clonotype is medium-sized. This TCR derives from a human patient who had a liver transplant. Some T cells may possibly be graft donor cells. This chain joins TRBV28 and TRBJ1-4; D uncertain. CDR3 nucleotides: TGTGCCAGCAGCCGGCCAGCAACTAATGAAAAACTGTTTTTT. Protein product: CASSRPATNEKLFF.